This TCR beta chain comes out of a study of T cells in Graves' hyperthyroidism and ophthalmopathy. Notes on the study in general: Prediction of ophthalmopathy progression came a median approximately 7 months pre-onset. Appearing also in blood were most of the thyroid clonotypes expanded above 0.001.

This clonotype has at least ten counts. Its target is not known. Authors of the study amplified TCR beta CDR3 regions from RNA transcripts. The primer set for the first-round RT-PCR of the TCR CDR3 was HTBI. TCRdb processed the multiplex PCR reads anew with MiXCR; each CDR3 protein has one entry. This table has about 420,000 distinct CDR3 sequences, more than 15% appearing once. The germline CDR1 and CDR2 sequences are KGHSH and LQKENI. This CDR3 spans 17 amino acids. The J segment lost 1 base and the V segment lost 1 base, leaving 6 bases of the junction unmatched. Subjects aged 18 to 65 presented with newly diagnosed hyperthyroidism of less than 2 months' duration.

This TCR was sampled from a woman aged 18-29 years with Graves' hyperthyroidism. Sequenced sample: blood. The chain has TRBV18 and TRBJ2-3, with 9 bases aligning to TRBD2. CDR3: CASSPRPTSGGTDTQYF. CDR3 coding DNA: TGTGCCAGCTCACCACGTCCGACTAGCGGTGGCACAGATACGCAGTATTTT.